This entry lists 32 T cell receptor beta chains sequenced from one sample in a study of blood T cell repertoires in COVID-19. Sequencing used immunoSEQ multiplex PCR; TCRdb keeps in-frame clones, though not all of them. Found here are about 150,000 clones, around 86% of them singletons; the top ten hold approximately 4.5%. Sequenced material: PBMCs or T cells enriched from blood (not recorded which). The receptors were sampled from a man aged 50 to 60 who had recovered from COVID-19.

The CDR3 spells CASSVTANNSPLHF. CDR3 sequence (DNA): TGCGCCAGCAGCGTGACAGCGAATAATTCACCCCTCCACTTT. This chain links TRBV5-1 with TRBJ1-6, with D tentatively TRBD1 (5 bases). The CDR3 is 14 residues long. CDR1 is SGHRS and CDR2 is YFSETQ in the germline V gene. V was shortened by 4 bases and J by 5 bases, with 10 bases between the two germline ends.

The chain uses TRBV7-9 and TRBJ1-3; a possible D gene is TRBD1 (6 bases). The CDR3 covers 16 residues. Germline V CDR1 and CDR2: SEHNR, FQNEAQ (reference sequence). Trimming cost V 3 bases and J 0 bases, with 12 bases left between them. CDR3 residues: CASSLGDIHSGNTIYF. CDR3 coding DNA: TGTGCCAGCAGCTTGGGGGACATTCACTCTGGAAACACCATATATTTT.

J is TRBJ1-1 and V is TRBV4-1; the match to TRBD1 covers 11 bases. The CDR3 sequence is 16 residues long. V was clipped by 2 bases and J by 1 base; unmatched bases: 3. Germline V gives CDR1 MGHRA, CDR2 YSYEKL. CDR3 DNA sequence: TGCGCCAGCAGCCAAAGGACAGGGGGCTCGAACACTGAAGCTTTCTTT. Translating gives CASSQRTGGSNTEAFF.

The V gene is TRBV28, the J gene TRBJ1-1; D might be TRBD1 (5 bases). Trimming shortened V by 7 bases and J by 4 bases, and 19 bases separated the two germline ends. The CDR3 loop spans 15 amino acids. Germline V gene sequence: CDR1 MDHEN, CDR2 SYDVKM. In DNA form, the CDR3 reads TGTGCCAGCATCTTAAGCGGGGCTAGGGGCACTGAAGCTTTCTTT. This sequence encodes CASILSGARGTEAFF.

This sequence joins TRBV7-8 and TRBJ1-1; 7 bases align to TRBD1. With V trimmed by 1 base and J by 3 bases, 5 bases remained unmatched. Germline loops: CDR1 SGHVS, CDR2 FQNEAQ. The CDR3 runs to 15 residues. Written as DNA, the CDR3 is TGTGCCAGCAGCTTAGACAGGGGCGGGTACACTGAAGCTTTCTTT. It codes for CASSLDRGGYTEAFF. Full variable domain (remainder filled in from reference TRBV7-8 and TRBJ1-1): GAGVSQSPRYKVAKRGQDVALRCDPISGHVSLFWYQQALGQGPEFLTYFQNEAQLDKSGLPSDRFFAERPEGSVSTLKIQRTQQEDSAVYLCASSLDRGGYTEAFFGQGTRLTVV.

This clone was detected only a few times. V usage is TRBV14 and J usage is TRBJ1-5, with TRBD1 identical over 7 bases. This CDR3 comprises 15 residues. V lost 8 bases to trimming and J lost 5 bases; unmatched junction nucleotides: 12. Germline CDR1 reads SGHDN; CDR2 reads FVKESK. For the CDR3, the DNA is TGTGCCAGCCTTACAGACAGGGAGGAAGATCAGCCCCAGCATTTT. Protein sequence: CASLTDREEDQPQHF. Variable domain in full (rest from reference TRBV14 and TRBJ1-5): EAGVTQFPSHSVIEKGQTVTLRCDPISGHDNLYWYRRVMGKEIKFLLHFVKESKQDESGMPNNRFLAERTGGTYSTLKVQPAELEDSGVYFCASLTDREEDQPQHFGDGTRLSIL.

The CDR3 DNA reads as TGTGCCAGTATCTCACAGGGGTGGACTGAAGCTTTCTTT. Amino acids: CASISQGWTEAFF. This sequence joins TRBV19 and TRBJ1-1; 7 bases map to TRBD1. Germline CDR1 is LNHDA and CDR2 is SQIVND (reference sequence). The trim removed 7 bases at V and 5 bases at J, leaving 7 bases unmatched. The CDR3 loop spans 13 amino acids.

The V gene is TRBV7-2, the J gene TRBJ2-7, with 9 bases fitting TRBD1. This CDR3 is 16 amino acids long. Germline lookup yields CDR1 SGHTA and CDR2 FQGNSA. Trimming took 5 bases from V and 3 from J; bases not matched to a gene: 11. In nucleotides, the CDR3 is TGTGCCAGCAGCCTAGGCACGACGGGACAGGGCTACGAGCAGTACGTC. Translating it yields CASSLGTTGQGYEQYV.

This chain connects TRBV5-4 to TRBJ2-3; a weak D match, TRBD2 (5 bases). CDR1 and CDR2 (germline): SGHNT, YYREEE (reference sequence). The V gene lost 2 bases and the J gene lost 3 bases, with 13 bases spanning the gap. This CDR3 comprises 15 residues. The CDR3, as DNA: TGTGCCAGCAGCTTCCACCGGGAAGGGACAGATACGCAGTATTTT. This codes for CASSFHREGTDTQYF.

The chain couples TRBV6-6 to TRBJ1-5; maybe TRBD1 (5 bases). The CDR3 contains 15 residues. Trimming shortened V by 6 bases and J by 1 base, and 13 bases separated the two germline ends. Germline V gives CDR1 MNHNY, CDR2 SVGAGI (reference sequence). The CDR3 reads CASSKLGVSNQPQHF. CDR3 sequence (DNA): TGTGCCAGCAGCAAGTTAGGGGTCAGCAATCAGCCCCAGCATTTT.

This rearrangement joins TRBV28 to TRBJ1-2; the match to TRBD1 covers 7 bases. From germline, CDR1 is MDHEN and CDR2 SYDVKM. V lost 9 bases, J lost 1 base, and 17 bases stayed unmatched. This CDR3 spans 17 amino acids. In DNA form, the CDR3 reads TGTGCCAGTTTTTGGGCGGGACAGACCGGCTTTAACTATGGCTACACCTTC. Encoded protein: CASFWAGQTGFNYGYTF.

This clone occurred a few times. The chain uses TRBV7-6 and TRBJ2-2, with 7 positions matching TRBD2. With V trimmed by 2 bases and J by 5 bases, 8 bases remained unmatched. The CDR3 has 16 amino acids. The germline gives CDR1 SGHVS, CDR2 FNYEAQ. Here the CDR3 DNA reads TGTGCCAGCAGCTTAAGCGGGAAAGGAGGGACCGGGGAGCTGTTTTTT. Translation: CASSLSGKGGTGELFF.

V usage is TRBV28 and J usage is TRBJ2-1, with D perhaps matching TRBD1 (5 bases). V lost 5 bases to trimming and J lost 4 bases, with 18 bases between them. The CDR3 is made up of 16 amino acids. Looked up from germline, CDR1 is MDHEN and CDR2 is SYDVKM. Here the CDR3 DNA reads TGTGCCAGCAGTCCCCTGGACAATAGTCAGTACAATGAGCAGTTCTTC. This encodes CASSPLDNSQYNEQFF.

V is TRBV7-8 and J is TRBJ1-2; 10 bases line up with TRBD1. Losses at the gene ends were 5 bases for V and 5 bases for J; bases not matched to a gene: 11. CDR3 length: 16 residues. Germline values: CDR1 SGHVS, CDR2 FQNEAQ. The CDR3 region has the DNA TGTGCCAGCAGCCCTCCCCGACAGGGGGCAGGTTATGGCTACACCTTC. It is translated as CASSPPRQGAGYGYTF.

This chain connects TRBV6-1 to TRBJ2-1, with 14 nucleotides matching TRBD2. The trim removed 3 bases at V and 8 bases at J, leaving 6 bases unmatched. The CDR3 loop spans 16 amino acids. Germline loops: CDR1 MNHNS, CDR2 SASEGT. CDR3: CASSDPGTSGSDEQFF. The CDR3 coding sequence is TGTGCCAGCAGTGACCCCGGGACTAGCGGGAGCGATGAGCAGTTCTTC.

The V call is TRBV18, the J call TRBJ1-5, with D unclear. Germline loops: CDR1 KGHSH, CDR2 LQKENI. V was cut by 5 bases and J by 6 bases, with 17 bases left in between. The CDR3 length is 15 residues. The CDR3 nucleotides read TGTGCCAGCTCATTAGGACGGGATATAGGTCAGCCCCAGCATTTT. Its protein product is CASSLGRDIGQPQHF.

Only one count was recorded for this clone. V and J are TRBV7-2 and TRBJ1-1, with 12 bases identical to TRBD1. The CDR3 is made up of 13 amino acids. The germline V gene encodes CDR1 SGHTA and CDR2 FQGNSA. The V gene end was trimmed by 8 bases and the J gene end by 11 bases; junction bases not matched to a gene: 9. The DNA of the CDR3 is TGTGCCAGCTTCAAAGGGACAGGGGGCTTGGCTTTCTTT. Translated: CASFKGTGGLAFF.

The rearrangement uses TRBV6-2 or TRBV6-3 and TRBJ2-7, with 8 nucleotides matching TRBD1. V shed 2 bases, J shed 10 bases, and the junction held 7 bases outside the gene matches. The germline V gene encodes CDR1 MNHEY and CDR2 SVGEGT. The CDR3 loop spans 13 amino acids. The CDR3 DNA sequence: TGTGCCAGCAGTTACCCCGGGGACAGGACTCAGTACTTC. Protein sequence: CASSYPGDRTQYF.

The chain recombines TRBV5-1 with TRBJ2-3, with D possibly matching TRBD2 (5 bases). The CDR3 consists of 13 residues. Per germline, CDR1 SGHRS and CDR2 YFSETQ. V was cut by 0 bases and J by 6 bases, with 8 bases left in between. CDR3 DNA: TGCGCCAGCAGCTTGGCCCCTAGCGATACGCAGTATTTT. This gives the protein CASSLAPSDTQYF.

The rearrangement joins TRBV18 to TRBJ1-3, with no clear D. Per the germline V gene, CDR1 is KGHSH and CDR2 is LQKENI. The CDR3 is 16 amino acids. With 2 bases removed from V and 1 base from J, the gap between germline ends came to 12 bases. CDR3 region: CASSPSPRTSGNTIYF. The CDR3 nucleotides are TGTGCCAGCTCACCATCTCCCAGGACTTCTGGAAACACCATATATTTT.

The chain has TRBV3-1 (or the pseudogene TRBV3-2) and TRBJ2-3; maybe TRBD2 (6 bases). The CDR3 has 17 amino acids. V lost 0 bases to trimming and J lost 0 bases, with 13 bases between them. From germline, CDR1 is LGHDT and CDR2 YNNKEL (reference sequence). CDR3 in amino acids: CASSQDRDSSSTDTQYF. The CDR3 DNA sequence: TGTGCCAGCAGCCAAGATCGGGACTCCTCTAGCACAGATACGCAGTATTTT.

The chain carries TRBV7-2 and TRBJ1-1; tentative D call: TRBD1 (5 bases). CDR1 and CDR2 from the germline V gene are SGHTA and FQGNSA. V was clipped by 6 bases and J by 1 base, with 9 bases between them. The CDR3 runs to 13 residues. The CDR3 loop is CASSLQGNTEAFF. DNA of the CDR3: TGTGCCAGCAGTCTCCAGGGGAACACTGAAGCTTTCTTT.

This chain uses TRBV28 with TRBJ1-3; D remains ambiguous. Germline values: CDR1 MDHEN, CDR2 SYDVKM. The CDR3 extends over 14 amino acids. V lost 6 bases, J lost 1 base, and 10 bases lay in between. The CDR3 spells CASRKGGSGNTIYF. CDR3 coding DNA: TGTGCCAGCAGGAAAGGAGGATCTGGAAACACCATATATTTT.

This chain joins TRBV10-3 and TRBJ1-3; 9 nucleotides line up with TRBD1. The CDR3 runs 16 residues. From germline, CDR1 is ENHRY and CDR2 SYGVKD. The V segment lost 6 bases and the J segment 4 bases; nucleotides outside the gene matches: 10. DNA of the CDR3: TGTGCCATCAGGGCACAGGGGGCTAGTTCGGGAAACACCATATATTTT. It is translated as CAIRAQGASSGNTIYF.

This clone was observed a few times. V gene TRBV28 combines with J gene TRBJ1-1; D ambiguous. The CDR3 contains 13 residues. Looked up from germline, CDR1 is MDHEN and CDR2 is SYDVKM. V was pared by 5 bases and J by 5 bases, with 12 bases between. The CDR3 protein is CASSLGTATEAFF. The CDR3 region has the DNA TGTGCCAGCAGTCTGGGCACGGCGACTGAAGCTTTCTTT.

The chain combines TRBV3-1 (or the pseudogene TRBV3-2) with TRBJ1-2; D is ambiguous. The length of the CDR3 is 12 residues. Germline V gene sequence: CDR1 LGHDT, CDR2 YNNKEL (reference sequence). V was cut by 3 bases and J by 7 bases, with 9 bases left in between. In nucleotides, the CDR3 is TGTGCCAGCAGCCACCTCAGTGGTGGCTACACCTTC. The encoded protein is CASSHLSGGYTF.

The chain recombines TRBV6-5 with TRBJ2-2, with D maybe TRBD2 (7 bases). V was trimmed by 6 bases and J by 5 bases, leaving 13 bases between them. Germline CDR1 MNHEY, CDR2 SVGAGI. The CDR3 extends over 14 amino acids. CDR3 DNA: TGTGCCAGCAGGGCGAGGGGGGGGACCGGGGAGCTGTTTTTT. It codes for CASRARGGTGELFF.

The gene calls are TRBV6-5 and TRBJ2-2; TRBD1 might be the D (6 bases). Trimming cost V 10 bases and J 6 bases, with 15 bases left between them. Germline loops: CDR1 MNHEY, CDR2 SVGAGI. The CDR3 sequence is 13 residues long. CDR3 residues: CATQIRGSGELFF. CDR3 DNA sequence: TGTGCCACCCAAATCAGGGGATCCGGGGAGCTGTTTTTT.

The chain couples TRBV28 to TRBJ1-2, with 9 bases fitting TRBD1. CDR3 length equals 12 residues. The V gene's germline CDR1 is MDHEN and CDR2 SYDVKM. The ends lost 8 bases at V and 2 bases at J; junction bases unmatched: 0. CDR3 in DNA: TGTGCCAGCGGACAGGGGAACTATGGCTACACCTTC. It is translated as CASGQGNYGYTF.

The V gene is TRBV7-2, the J gene TRBJ1-3; D perhaps matches TRBD1 (6 bases). V lost 5 bases, J lost 0 bases, and 11 bases lay in between. The CDR3 spans 15 residues. CDR1 and CDR2 from the germline V gene are SGHTA and FQGNSA. This CDR3 reads CASSPNRVSGNTIYF. DNA of the CDR3: TGTGCCAGCAGCCCAAACAGGGTCTCTGGAAACACCATATATTTT. Based on the CDR3 plus reference TRBV7-2 and TRBJ1-3, the full variable domain is GAGVSQSPSNKVTEKGKDVELRCDPISGHTALYWYRQSLGQGLEFLIYFQGNSAPDKSGLPSDRFSAERTGGSVSTLTIQRTQQEDSAVYLCASSPNRVSGNTIYFGEGSWLTVV.

The J gene is TRBJ2-5, the V gene TRBV7-2, with no clear D. The CDR3 totals 14 residues. From germline, CDR1 is SGHTA and CDR2 FQGNSA. The germline V and J ends were trimmed by 5 bases and 1 base, with 11 bases remaining between them. The CDR3, as DNA: TGTGCCAGCAGCGCGAGTGTCTTCCAAGAGACCCAGTACTTC. As protein: CASSASVFQETQYF.

This clone is a singleton in its sample. The genes are TRBV3-1 (or the pseudogene TRBV3-2) and TRBJ1-3, with D perhaps TRBD1 (5 bases). CDR3 length: 15 amino acids. Germline V gene lookup returns CDR1 LGHDT and CDR2 YNNKEL (reference sequence). Trimming took 2 bases from V and 0 from J, leaving 8 bases between them. CDR3 nucleotide sequence: TGTGCCAGCAGCCAATCTGGGGCCTCTGGAAACACCATATATTTT. Encoded protein: CASSQSGASGNTIYF.